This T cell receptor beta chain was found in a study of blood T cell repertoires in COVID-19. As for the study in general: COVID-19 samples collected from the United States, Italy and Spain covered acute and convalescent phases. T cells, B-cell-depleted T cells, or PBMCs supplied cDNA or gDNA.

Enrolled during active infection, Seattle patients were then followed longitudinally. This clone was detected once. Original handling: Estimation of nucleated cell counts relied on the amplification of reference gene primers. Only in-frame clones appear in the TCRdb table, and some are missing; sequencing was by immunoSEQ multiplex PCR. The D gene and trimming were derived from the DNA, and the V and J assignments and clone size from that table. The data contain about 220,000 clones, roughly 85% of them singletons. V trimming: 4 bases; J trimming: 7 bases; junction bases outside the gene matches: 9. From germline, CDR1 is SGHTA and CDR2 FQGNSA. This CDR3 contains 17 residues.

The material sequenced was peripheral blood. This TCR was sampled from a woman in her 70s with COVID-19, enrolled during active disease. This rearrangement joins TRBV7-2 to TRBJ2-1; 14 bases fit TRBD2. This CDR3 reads CASSWTSGRSSQNEQFF. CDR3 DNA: TGTGCCAGCAGCTGGACTAGCGGGAGGTCGTCTCAGAATGAGCAGTTCTTC.